A selection of T cell receptor beta chains follows, all from one sample in a study of Tregs in tolerant kidney transplant recipients. Using immunoSEQ multiplex PCR, the repertoire was profiled, and TCRdb retains in-frame clones only, with some absent. The repertoire holds 100,000 or so clones, approximately 93% seen once, with roughly 1.7% in the top ten. The specimen was CD4+ T cells from blood (PBMCs), collected 12 months after the transplant. These receptors all stem from a human patient who received a combined kidney and bone marrow transplant. T cells may partly derive from the graft donor. CDR3s include the opening cysteine and the closing phenylalanine or tryptophan. The D gene is left open where the match is weak. Clone sizes are given selectively: once, few, many, or a class where the clone is expanded.

V	J	size	length	D	CDR3	DNA
TRBV28	TRBJ2-3	once	14	TRBD2	CAVKLAGGADTQYF	TGTGCCGTCAAACTAGCGGGAGGCGCAGATACGCAGTATTTT
TRBV10-3	TRBJ2-3	-	17	TRBD1	CAIKGTAQIASTDTQYF	TGTGCCATTAAGGGGACAGCCCAGATCGCGAGCACAGATACGCAGTATTTT
TRBV6-5	TRBJ2-7	-	11	TRBD1	CASSYGDRVEF	TGTGCCAGCAGTTACGGGGACAGGGTGGAATTC
TRBV7-2	TRBJ1-1	once	16	TRBD1	CASSLDRADRGFEAFF	TGTGCCAGCAGCTTAGATCGGGCTGACAGGGGGTTTGAAGCTTTCTTT
TRBV6-1	TRBJ1-2	-	14	-	CASSEARSNYGYTF	TGTGCCAGCAGTGAAGCGCGTAGTAACTATGGCTACACCTTC
TRBV5-6	TRBJ2-1	-	11	TRBD2	CASSQSGAPLF	TGTGCCAGCAGCCAAAGCGGGGCCCCTCTCTTC
TRBV4-2	TRBJ2-5	-	14	-	CASSQVAGRETQYF	TGTGCCAGCAGCCAAGTCGCAGGGCGGGAGACCCAGTACTTC
TRBV18	TRBJ2-1	-	15	TRBD1	CASSSLGTGGNEQFF	TGTGCCAGCTCATCCCTCGGGACAGGGGGCAATGAGCAGTTCTTC
TRBV5-4	TRBJ1-2	-	15	TRBD1	CASSLALDREDGYTF	TGTGCCAGCAGCTTGGCCCTAGACAGGGAGGATGGCTACACCTTC
TRBV12-5	TRBJ2-7	-	21	TRBD2	CASGLVLETIGGRRMGYEQYF	TGTGCTAGTGGTTTGGTACTGGAGACTATTGGCGGGAGGAGGATGGGCTACGAGCAGTACTTC
TRBV4-3	TRBJ1-2	-	14	-	CASSPTTGAYGYTF	TGCGCCAGCAGCCCAACGACAGGAGCCTATGGCTACACCTTC
TRBV7-3	TRBJ2-1	-	13	-	CASSSSTGGEQFF	TGTGCCAGCAGCTCCAGTACAGGCGGCGAGCAGTTCTTC
TRBV12-5	TRBJ1-1	-	18	TRBD1	CASGLSRQGGVMNTEAFF	TGTGCTAGTGGTTTGTCCCGACAGGGAGGCGTCATGAACACTGAAGCTTTCTTT
TRBV7-2	TRBJ2-7	-	16	TRBD1	CASSLVGWQGVSEQYF	TGTGCCAGCAGCTTAGTAGGGTGGCAGGGGGTAAGTGAGCAGTACTTC
TRBV27	TRBJ1-6	-	12	-	CASSFSNSPLHF	TGTGCCAGCAGTTTTAGTAATTCCCCCCTCCACTTT
TRBV29-1	TRBJ2-2	-	14	TRBD1	CSVLTGSNTGELFF	TGCAGCGTCCTGACAGGGTCGAACACCGGGGAGCTGTTTTTT
TRBV27	TRBJ1-4	-	19	TRBD1	CASSRGQGGVNFLNEKLFF	TGTGCCAGCAGTCGCGGACAGGGTGGGGTTAACTTCCTTAATGAAAAACTGTTTTTT
TRBV2	TRBJ2-1	-	15	TRBD2	CASSEQLAGGNEQFF	TGTGCCAGCAGTGAACAACTAGCGGGAGGCAATGAGCAGTTCTTC
TRBV28	TRBJ1-2	-	14	-	CASSFYDSYYGYTF	TGTGCCAGCAGTTTTTATGACAGTTACTATGGCTACACCTTC
TRBV6-4	TRBJ2-5	-	15	TRBD1	CASSETGTGQETQYF	TGTGCCAGCTCGGAAACCGGGACAGGGCAAGAGACCCAGTACTTC
TRBV6-6	TRBJ2-5	-	14	TRBD1	CASSRRTGGETQYF	TGTGCCAGCAGTCGTCGGACAGGGGGAGAGACCCAGTACTTC
TRBV29-1	TRBJ2-5	-	12	-	CSVCYREETQYF	TGCAGCGTTTGTTACAGGGAAGAGACCCAGTACTTC
TRBV7-3	TRBJ2-5	-	13	-	CASSLGSQETQYF	TGTGCCAGCAGCTTAGGCAGTCAAGAGACCCAGTACTTC
TRBV6-5	TRBJ2-7	-	14	-	CAGRPRQANYEQYF	TGTGCCGGCAGGCCTCGACAGGCGAACTACGAGCAGTACTTC
TRBV7-2	TRBJ2-7	-	15	-	CASSFGGQYSYEQYF	TGTGCCAGCAGCTTTGGCGGGCAATACTCCTACGAGCAGTACTTC